Given below is one TCR beta chain in context. What it binds is not known. PCR was performed using 60 Vbeta and 13 Jbeta primers. Some clones are missing from TCRdb's copy, which holds only in-frame ones; the method was immunoSEQ multiplex PCR. The data hold about 110,000 clones, with approximately 60% observed a single time. The data derive from a study of cytomegalovirus exposure and HLA in healthy donors. Donors consisted of healthy bone marrow donors. While unrecorded immune exposures were likely, the donors were nominally healthy when sampled. General study points: The Asian-associated ancestry cluster reportedly had fewer N-insertions than the roughly 720-donor mean in a later analysis. In vitro work confirmed that three CMV-associated chains recognize CMV antigens.

Germline loops: CDR1 MNHEY, CDR2 SVGAGI. The V end lost 6 bases, the J end lost 10 bases, and 15 bases lay between the germline ends. The CDR3 is 12 residues long. The V call is TRBV6-5, the J call TRBJ1-1; D remains unclear. The receptor was derived from a woman aged 25 to 45 in good health and CMV-seronegative. The sample comprised PBMCs. Here the CDR3 DNA reads TGTGCCAGCAGGAACAGTGGTGAAGTAGCTTTCTTT. Protein: CASRNSGEVAFF.